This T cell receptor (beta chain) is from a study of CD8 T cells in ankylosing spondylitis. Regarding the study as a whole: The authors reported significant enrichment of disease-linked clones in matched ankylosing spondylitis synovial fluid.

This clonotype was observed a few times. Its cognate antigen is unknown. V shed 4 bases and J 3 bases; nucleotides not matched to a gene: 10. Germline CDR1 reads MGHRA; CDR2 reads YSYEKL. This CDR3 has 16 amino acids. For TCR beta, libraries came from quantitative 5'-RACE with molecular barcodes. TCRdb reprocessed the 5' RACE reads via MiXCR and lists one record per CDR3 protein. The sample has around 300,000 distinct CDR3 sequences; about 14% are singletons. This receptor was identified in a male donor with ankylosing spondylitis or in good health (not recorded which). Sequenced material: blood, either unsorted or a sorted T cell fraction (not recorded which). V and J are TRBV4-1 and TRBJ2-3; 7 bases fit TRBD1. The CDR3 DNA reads TGCGCCAGCAGCCCCGCTAGAGGGGGCCAGACAGATACGCAGTATTTT. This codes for CASSPARGGQTDTQYF.